This T cell receptor beta chain was profiled in a study of CD8+ T cells in alopecia areata. As for the study in general: Dosing with tofacitinib proceeded for 6 to 18 months, followed by 6 months off drug. The study's findings and limits: Having one nonresponder leaves uncertain how baseline CD8+ expansion relates to response.

Extraction and reverse transcription of RNA yielded cDNA as the sequencing template. Profiling relied on immunoSEQ multiplex PCR, and the TCRdb table lists in-frame clones only, not all of them. This sample has more than 100,000 clones, with 50% to 55% found just once. Of note for this clone: The antigen is not known.

Germline V CDR1 and CDR2: MNHEY, SMNVEV (reference sequence). The CDR3 is 16 amino acids. The ends lost 2 bases at V and 1 base at J; junction bases unmatched: 4. Treatment meaning: oral pan-JAK inhibitor, 5-10 mg twice daily. Sorting from PBMCs produced CD4+ and CD8+ T cells. Sequences were derived from CD4+ T cells sorted from blood, sampled at week 4, from a patient treated with tofacitinib. The receptor was isolated from a human donor with alopecia areata. The rearrangement uses TRBV27 and TRBJ2-3; 9 bases match TRBD1. Here the CDR3 reads CASSLGTGTRTDTQYF. The CDR3, as DNA: TGTGCCAGCAGTTTAGGGACAGGGACCCGCACAGATACGCAGTATTTT.